What follows are 3 T cell receptor beta chains derived from one specimen sequenced in a study of cytomegalovirus exposure and HLA in healthy donors. PCR amplification relied on 60 Vbeta primers (plus 13 Jbeta primers). Assay used: immunoSEQ multiplex PCR; TCRdb lists only in-frame clones, some missing. The sample yields a few hundred thousand clones, around 75% seen once. Sequenced sample: PBMCs. These receptors were taken from a woman in her twenties or thirties in good health and CMV-seronegative.

The sample holds one count of this clone. The gene calls are TRBV11-2 and TRBJ2-1; 9 bases are shared with TRBD2. The V gene end was trimmed by 5 bases and the J gene end by 4 bases; junction bases not matched to a gene: 6. Germline CDR1 and CDR2: SGHAT and FQNNGV. The CDR3 loop spans 15 amino acids. The CDR3 nucleotides read TGTGCCAGCAGCCCGCTCCTAGCGGGGTACAATGAGCAGTTCTTC. Its translation is CASSPLLAGYNEQFF.

In its sample, this clone was seen a few times. The chain employs TRBV6-1 and TRBJ2-2; no clear D. This CDR3 spans 16 amino acids. Per the germline V gene, CDR1 is MNHNS and CDR2 is SASEGT. Trimming took off 3 bases at V and 0 bases at J, with 11 bases between the two ends. The CDR3 sequence is CASSDMGRPNTGELFF. The CDR3 region has the DNA TGTGCCAGCAGTGACATGGGCAGACCGAACACCGGGGAGCTGTTTTTT.

The J gene is TRBJ1-4, the V gene TRBV28; 8 bases align to TRBD1. CDR3 length: 17 residues. Germline V CDR1 and CDR2: MDHEN, SYDVKM. The ends lost 0 bases at V and 6 bases at J; junction bases unmatched: 9. As DNA, the CDR3 is TGTGCCAGCAGTTTATGGAGGACAGGGAGTTTTTATGAAAAACTGTTTTTT. Amino acids: CASSLWRTGSFYEKLFF.